This T cell receptor beta chain was retrieved from a study of early T cells in non-severe SARS-CoV-2 infection. Study at large: With bulk RNA from unsorted whole blood as input, sequencing yielded unpaired chains.

General study points: VDJdb matches were skewed toward anti-spike CD8 T cell responses.

Of note for this clonotype: Antigen specificity is unknown.

Unique molecular identifiers were affixed to single, distinct cDNA molecules. Via MiXCR, TCRdb re-called the 5' RACE reads, giving one row per CDR3 protein. The sample carries 70,000 to 90,000 distinct CDR3 sequences, more than 9% recorded once. The source is an adult who was a healthcare worker with PCR-confirmed SARS-CoV-2 infection or an uninfected control (not recorded which). Material: whole blood, obtained at baseline.

CDR3 residues: CASSLKAGVGGETQYF. CDR3 coding DNA: TGTGCCAGCAGCTTAAAAGCGGGAGTTGGCGGGGAGACCCAGTACTTC. The V gene is TRBV7-9, the J gene TRBJ2-5; 8 bases are a match to TRBD2. The CDR3 covers 16 residues. Germline CDR1 reads SEHNR; CDR2 reads FQNEAQ (reference sequence). The V gene end was trimmed by 2 bases and the J gene end by 5 bases; junction bases not matched to a gene: 10. The variable domain in full, completed from reference TRBV7-9 and TRBJ2-5, reads DTGVSQNPRHKITKRGQNVTFRCDPISEHNRLYWYRQTLGQGPEFLTYFQNEAQLEKSRLLSDRFSAERPKGSFSTLEIQRTEQGDSAMYLCASSLKAGVGGETQYFGPGTRLLVL.